Sequencing of this T cell receptor (beta chain) was carried out in a study of blood T cell repertoires in COVID-19. Across the whole study: PBMCs, B-cell-depleted T cells, or T cells provided the cDNA or gDNA that made up the material.

J was trimmed by 8 bases and V by 0 bases; bases with no gene match: 12. Germline lookup yields CDR1 LGHNA and CDR2 YNFKEQ. This CDR3 has 16 residues. This table comes from immunoSEQ multiplex PCR, and its TCRdb copy is limited to in-frame clones, with some not included. The sample lists fewer than 140,000 clones; over 65% were seen once. The sample taken for sequencing was peripheral blood. This receptor was obtained from a man at least 80 years old with COVID-19, enrolled during active disease. The chain couples TRBV4-2 to TRBJ1-2; 7 bases line up with TRBD1. For the CDR3, the DNA is TGTGCCAGCAGCCAAGATGGAGGACAGGACCAGCGGGGCTACACCTTC. Protein sequence: CASSQDGGQDQRGYTF.